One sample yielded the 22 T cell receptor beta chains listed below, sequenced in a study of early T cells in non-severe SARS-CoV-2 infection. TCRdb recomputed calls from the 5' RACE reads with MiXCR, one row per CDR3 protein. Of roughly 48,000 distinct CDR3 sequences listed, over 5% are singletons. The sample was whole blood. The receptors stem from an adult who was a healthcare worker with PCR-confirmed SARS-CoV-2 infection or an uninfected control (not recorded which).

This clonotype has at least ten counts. The CDR3: CASSTRLPGQGKYF. The CDR3 region has the DNA TGTGCCAGTAGTACTCGACTTCCGGGACAGGGCAAGTATTTT. The chain carries TRBV19 and TRBJ2-3; 9 nucleotides align to TRBD1. Germline lookup yields CDR1 LNHDA and CDR2 SQIVND (reference sequence). CDR3 size: 14 residues. The trim removed 4 bases at V and 13 bases at J, leaving 12 bases unmatched.

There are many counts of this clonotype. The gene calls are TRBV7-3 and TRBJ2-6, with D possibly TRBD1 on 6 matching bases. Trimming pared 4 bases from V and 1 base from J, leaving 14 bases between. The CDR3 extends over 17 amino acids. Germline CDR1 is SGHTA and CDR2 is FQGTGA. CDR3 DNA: TGTGCCAGCAGCTCCGGACAGACCAAATCTGGGGCCAACGTCCTGACTTTC. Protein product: CASSSGQTKSGANVLTF.

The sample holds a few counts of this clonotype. The CDR3, as DNA: TGTGCCAGCAGTGGGACAGGGGGCGATTACGAGCAGTACTTC. Encoded protein: CASSGTGGDYEQYF. The chain is built from TRBV28 and TRBJ2-7; TRBD1 matches 12 bases. The CDR3 spans 14 residues. J was trimmed by 4 bases and V by 5 bases; bases with no gene match: 3. Germline V gene lookup returns CDR1 MDHEN and CDR2 SYDVKM.

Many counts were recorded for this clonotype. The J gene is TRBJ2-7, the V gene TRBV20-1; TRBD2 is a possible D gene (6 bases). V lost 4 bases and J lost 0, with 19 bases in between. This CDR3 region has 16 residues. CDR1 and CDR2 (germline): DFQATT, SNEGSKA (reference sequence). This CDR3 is CSATLVGGTDSYEQYF. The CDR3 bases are TGCAGTGCTACCCTGGTTGGGGGGACGGACTCCTACGAGCAGTACTTC.

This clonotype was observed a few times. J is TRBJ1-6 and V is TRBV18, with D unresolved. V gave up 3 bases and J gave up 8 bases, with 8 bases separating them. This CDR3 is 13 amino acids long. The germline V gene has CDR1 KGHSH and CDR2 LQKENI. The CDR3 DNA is TGTGCCAGCTCACCTAGCGTGGATTCACCCCTCCACTTT. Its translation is CASSPSVDSPLHF. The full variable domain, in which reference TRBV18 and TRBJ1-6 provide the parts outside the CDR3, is NAGVMQNPRHLVRRRGQEARLRCSPMKGHSHVYWYRQLPEEGLKFMVYLQKENIIDESGMPKERFSAEFPKEGPSILRIQQVVRGDSAAYFCASSPSVDSPLHFGNGTRLTVT.

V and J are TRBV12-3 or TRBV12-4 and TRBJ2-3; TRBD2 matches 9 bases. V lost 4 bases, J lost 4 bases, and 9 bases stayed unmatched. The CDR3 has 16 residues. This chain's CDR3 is CASSSSRTSASDTQYF. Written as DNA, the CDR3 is TGTGCCAGCAGTTCCTCCCGGACTAGCGCGTCAGATACGCAGTATTTT.

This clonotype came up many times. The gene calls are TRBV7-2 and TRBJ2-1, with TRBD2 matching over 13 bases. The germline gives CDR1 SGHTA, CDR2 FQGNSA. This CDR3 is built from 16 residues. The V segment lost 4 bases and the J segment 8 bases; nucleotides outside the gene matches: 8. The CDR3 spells CASSSGLAGSIDEQFF. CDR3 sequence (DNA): TGTGCCAGCAGCTCGGGACTAGCGGGAAGTATAGATGAGCAGTTCTTC.

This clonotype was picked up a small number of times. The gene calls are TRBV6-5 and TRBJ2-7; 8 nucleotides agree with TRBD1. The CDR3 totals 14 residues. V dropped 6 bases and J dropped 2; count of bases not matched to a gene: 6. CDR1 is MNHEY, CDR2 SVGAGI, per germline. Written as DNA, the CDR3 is TGTGCCAGCAGGGTTCGGGACAGGACCTACGAGCAGTACTTC. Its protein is CASRVRDRTYEQYF.

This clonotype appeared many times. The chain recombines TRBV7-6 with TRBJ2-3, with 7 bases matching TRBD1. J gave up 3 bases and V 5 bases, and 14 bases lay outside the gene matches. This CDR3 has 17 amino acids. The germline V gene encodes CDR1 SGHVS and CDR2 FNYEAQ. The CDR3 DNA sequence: TGTGCCAGCAGCAAACAAGACAGGGTAACCTCGACAGATACGCAGTATTTT. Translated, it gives CASSKQDRVTSTDTQYF.

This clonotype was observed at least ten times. CDR3 residues: CASSGTGGNQPQHF. The CDR3 coding sequence is TGTGCCAGCTCAGGGACAGGGGGTAATCAGCCCCAGCATTTT. V usage is TRBV18 and J usage is TRBJ1-5; TRBD1 matches at 11 bases. The CDR3 has 14 residues. Germline CDR1 is KGHSH and CDR2 is LQKENI. The V and J ends lost 5 bases and 4 bases, in that order; junction bases with no gene match: 1.

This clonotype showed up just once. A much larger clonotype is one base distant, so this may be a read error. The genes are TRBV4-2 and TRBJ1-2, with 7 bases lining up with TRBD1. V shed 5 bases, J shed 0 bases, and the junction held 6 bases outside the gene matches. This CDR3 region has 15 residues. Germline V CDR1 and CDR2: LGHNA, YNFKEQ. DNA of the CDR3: TGTGCCAGCAGCACTCCGGGACAGTCTAACTATGGCTACACCTTC. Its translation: CASSTPGQSNYGYTF.

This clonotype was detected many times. The CDR3 spells CASSPGPDLRRTDGNTIYF. Here the CDR3 DNA reads TGTGCCAGCAGCCCGGGGCCAGACCTCAGGAGGACCGATGGAAACACCATATATTTT. The V and J genes are TRBV5-6 and TRBJ1-3; the D gene is possibly TRBD1 (5 bases). The V end was cut by 4 bases, the J end by 3 bases, with 26 bases between. Germline CDR1 is SGHDT and CDR2 is YYEEEE. The CDR3 is 19 amino acids.

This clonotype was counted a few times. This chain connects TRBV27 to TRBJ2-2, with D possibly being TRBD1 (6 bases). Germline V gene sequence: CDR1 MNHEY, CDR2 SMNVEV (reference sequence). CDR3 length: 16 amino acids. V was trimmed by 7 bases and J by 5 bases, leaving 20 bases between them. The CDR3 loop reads CASMIWSRGNTGELFF. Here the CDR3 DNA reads TGTGCCAGCATGATTTGGTCCAGGGGCAATACCGGGGAGCTGTTTTTT.

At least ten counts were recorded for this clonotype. This CDR3 reads CSASLRALNTEAFF. DNA for the CDR3: TGCAGTGCGAGTCTCAGGGCTTTGAACACTGAAGCTTTCTTT. The chain links TRBV20-1 to TRBJ1-1; TRBD1 might be the D (5 bases). Germline V CDR1 and CDR2: DFQATT, SNEGSKA (reference sequence). With 6 bases removed from V and 0 bases from J, the gap between germline ends came to 14 bases. The CDR3 runs to 14 residues.

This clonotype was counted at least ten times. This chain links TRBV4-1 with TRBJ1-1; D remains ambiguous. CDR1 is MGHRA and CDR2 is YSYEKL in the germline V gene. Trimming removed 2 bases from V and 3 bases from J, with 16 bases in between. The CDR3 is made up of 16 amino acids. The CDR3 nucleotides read TGCGCCAGCAGCCAATCCGGAGGGTACCTTTACACTGAAGCTTTCTTT. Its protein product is CASSQSGGYLYTEAFF.

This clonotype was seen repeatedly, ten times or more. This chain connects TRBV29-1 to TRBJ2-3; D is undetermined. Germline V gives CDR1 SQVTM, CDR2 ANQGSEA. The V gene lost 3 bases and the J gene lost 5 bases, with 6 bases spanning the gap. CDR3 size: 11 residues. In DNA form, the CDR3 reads TGCAGCGTTGATTCAGGAGATACGCAGTATTTT. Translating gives CSVDSGDTQYF.

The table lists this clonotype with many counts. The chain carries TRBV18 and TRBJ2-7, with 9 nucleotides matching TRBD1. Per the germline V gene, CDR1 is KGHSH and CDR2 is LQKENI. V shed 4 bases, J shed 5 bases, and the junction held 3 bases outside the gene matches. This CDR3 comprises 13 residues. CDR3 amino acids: CASSLGQGNEQYF. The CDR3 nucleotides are TGTGCCAGCTCACTGGGACAGGGAAACGAGCAGTACTTC.

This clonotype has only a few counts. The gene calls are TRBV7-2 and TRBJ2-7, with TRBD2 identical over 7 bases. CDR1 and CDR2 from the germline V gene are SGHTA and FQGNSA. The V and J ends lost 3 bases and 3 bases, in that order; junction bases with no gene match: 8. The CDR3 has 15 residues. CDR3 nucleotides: TGTGCCAGCAGCTTGGGACCCGGGGGGTACTACGAGCAGTACTTC. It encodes CASSLGPGGYYEQYF.

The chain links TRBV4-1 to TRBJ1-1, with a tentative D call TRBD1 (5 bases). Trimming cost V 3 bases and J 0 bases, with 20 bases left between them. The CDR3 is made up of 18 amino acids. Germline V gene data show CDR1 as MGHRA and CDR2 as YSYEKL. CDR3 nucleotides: TGCGCCAGCAGCCAGTTGGGGGTAGGGAGACACATGAACACTGAAGCTTTCTTT. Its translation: CASSQLGVGRHMNTEAFF.

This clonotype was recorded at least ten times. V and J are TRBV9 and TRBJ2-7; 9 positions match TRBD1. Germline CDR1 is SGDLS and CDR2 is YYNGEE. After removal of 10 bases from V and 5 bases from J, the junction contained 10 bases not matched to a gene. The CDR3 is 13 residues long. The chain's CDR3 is CARIGQGPNEQYF. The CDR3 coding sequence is TGTGCCCGCATCGGACAGGGGCCCAACGAGCAGTACTTC. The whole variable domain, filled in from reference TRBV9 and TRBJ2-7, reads DSGVTQTPKHLITATGQRVTLRCSPRSGDLSVYWYQQSLDQGLQFLIQYYNGEERAKGNILERFSAQQFPDLHSELNLSSLELGDSALYFCARIGQGPNEQYFGPGTRLTVT.

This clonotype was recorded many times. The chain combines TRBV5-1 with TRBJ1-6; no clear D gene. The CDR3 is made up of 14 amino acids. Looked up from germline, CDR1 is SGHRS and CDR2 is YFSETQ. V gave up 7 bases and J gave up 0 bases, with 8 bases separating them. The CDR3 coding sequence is TGCGCCAGCCCCGTGAGCTCCTATAATTCACCCCTCCACTTT. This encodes CASPVSSYNSPLHF.

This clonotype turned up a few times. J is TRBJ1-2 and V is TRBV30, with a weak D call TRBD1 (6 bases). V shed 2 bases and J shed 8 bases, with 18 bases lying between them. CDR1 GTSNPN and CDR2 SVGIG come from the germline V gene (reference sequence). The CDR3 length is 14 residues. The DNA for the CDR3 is TGTGCCTGGAGTCCAGGGGCCACATCCTGGGGCTACACCTTC. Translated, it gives CAWSPGATSWGYTF.